The next 24 T cell receptor beta chains were all read from a single sample in a study of PD-1 blockade in classical Hodgkin lymphoma. Libraries were prepared by immunoSEQ multiplex PCR; TCRdb keeps only in-frame clonotypes and omits some of them. The table records approximately 65,000 clones, approximately 94% of them present only once. Time point of the sample: cycle 4 day 1 (C4D1), after about 6 weeks of nivolumab. Each and every patient relapsed after autologous stem cell transplantation, and patients got differing brentuximab vedotin exposure. The sample consisted of peripheral blood mononuclear cells (PBMCs), taken before the fourth cycle of nivolumab. These receptors were collected from a human donor with classical Hodgkin lymphoma.

The rearrangement joins TRBV6-1 to TRBJ1-2; weak D call: TRBD1 (6 bases). The CDR3 contains 14 residues. The V end was cut by 7 bases, the J end by 2 bases, with 14 bases between. Germline loops: CDR1 MNHNS, CDR2 SASEGT. DNA for the CDR3: TGTGCCAGCACTTTGGACAGCCGAAACTATGGCTACACCTTC. Translated: CASTLDSRNYGYTF.

This clone was seen once. The rearrangement uses TRBV28 and TRBJ2-7, with D hard to call. Trimming removed 5 bases at V and 1 base at J, with 15 bases between. Germline V gene sequence: CDR1 MDHEN, CDR2 SYDVKM. This CDR3 has 15 residues. CDR3 loop: CASSAERWVSYEQYF. CDR3 DNA sequence: TGTGCCAGCAGTGCGGAGCGTTGGGTTTCCTACGAGCAGTACTTC. Looking up the rest from reference TRBV28 and TRBJ2-7 gives the full variable domain: DVKVTQSSRYLVKRTGEKVFLECVQDMDHENMFWYRQDPGLGLRLIYFSYDVKMKEKGDIPEGYSVSREKKERFSLILESASTNQTSMYLCASSAERWVSYEQYFGPGTRLTVT.

The chain carries TRBV2 and TRBJ2-3, with 10 bases matching TRBD1. Germline assignment: CDR1 SNHLY and CDR2 FYNNEI. Trimming removed 5 bases from V and 8 bases from J; junction bases left unmatched: 7. The CDR3 is 14 residues long. Here the CDR3 reads CASSTGTGVGTQYF. For the CDR3, the DNA is TGTGCCAGCAGTACCGGGACAGGGGTTGGTACGCAGTATTTT.

This chain uses TRBV7-9 with TRBJ1-4, with TRBD1 matching 8 bases. Germline V gene data show CDR1 as SEHNR and CDR2 as FQNEAQ (reference sequence). This CDR3 region has 16 residues. Germline trimming cut 5 bases from V and 11 bases from J; bases unmatched to any gene: 16. CDR3 sequence (DNA): TGTGCCAGCAGCCCCGGGACAGGAACTGGCCCAACGAAACTGTTTTTT. Translated: CASSPGTGTGPTKLFF. Based on the CDR3 plus reference TRBV7-9 and TRBJ1-4, the full variable domain is DTGVSQNPRHKITKRGQNVTFRCDPISEHNRLYWYRQTLGQGPEFLTYFQNEAQLEKSRLLSDRFSAERPKGSFSTLEIQRTEQGDSAMYLCASSPGTGTGPTKLFFGSGTQLSVL.

J is TRBJ2-3 and V is TRBV5-4, with 9 bases that match TRBD2. Germline assignment: CDR1 SGHNT and CDR2 YYREEE (reference sequence). The CDR3 length is 15 residues. V was pared by 7 bases and J by 4 bases, with 10 bases of the junction left unmatched. CDR3 nucleotides: TGTGCCAGCGGGGGCGGGGGGGCGTTGCCAGATACGCAGTATTTT. It codes for CASGGGGALPDTQYF. Using reference TRBV5-4 and TRBJ2-3 for the parts outside the CDR3, the full variable domain is ETGVTQSPTHLIKTRGQQVTLRCSSQSGHNTVSWYQQALGQGPQFIFQYYREEENGRGNFPPRFSGLQFPNYSSELNVNALELDDSALYLCASGGGGALPDTQYFGPGTRLTVL.

This clone was observed once. The chain employs TRBV6-5 and TRBJ2-5; the D gene could be TRBD1 or TRBD2 (6 bases each). The germline gives CDR1 MNHEY, CDR2 SVGAGI. The CDR3 totals 15 residues. Trimming cost V 0 bases and J 9 bases, with 17 bases left between them. The CDR3 sequence is CASSYSTLGGHSQYF. In DNA, the CDR3 is TGTGCCAGCAGTTACTCGACTTTGGGGGGCCATTCCCAGTACTTC.

The rearrangement links TRBV19 to TRBJ2-7; D might be TRBD2 (6 bases). Trimming shortened V by 5 bases and J by 7 bases, and 21 bases separated the two germline ends. Germline V lookup: CDR1 LNHDA, CDR2 SQIVND (reference sequence). There are 15 residues in the CDR3. CDR3: CASSPRGAGLREQYF. CDR3 nucleotides: TGTGCCAGTAGTCCGCGGGGAGCGGGCTTGAGGGAGCAGTACTTC.

This sequence joins TRBV13 and TRBJ2-1; 13 positions agree with TRBD2. The CDR3 runs 15 residues. Trimming removed 0 bases from V and 9 bases from J; junction bases left unmatched: 2. Looked up from germline, CDR1 is PRHDT and CDR2 is FYEKMQ (reference sequence). In DNA, the CDR3 is TGTGCCAGCAGCTTAGGGGGACTAGCGGGGTCTGAGCAGTTCTTC. Translating it yields CASSLGGLAGSEQFF.

J is TRBJ2-7 and V is TRBV5-1; D is unresolved. The CDR3 has 14 amino acids. V gave up 0 bases and J gave up 0 bases, with 7 bases separating them. The germline V gene encodes CDR1 SGHRS and CDR2 YFSETQ. CDR3 DNA: TGCGCCAGCAGCTTGGCTGCCTCCTCCTACGAGCAGTACTTC. It specifies CASSLAASSYEQYF.

The chain links TRBV11-2 to TRBJ2-3; tentative D call: TRBD2 (5 bases). The CDR3 loop spans 14 amino acids. V lost 1 base to trimming and J lost 5 bases, with 10 bases between them. Germline CDR1 and CDR2: SGHAT and FQNNGV. CDR3 DNA: TGTGCCAGCAGCTTAGGGTTAGGAGGAGATACGCAGTATTTT. Translated: CASSLGLGGDTQYF.

The chain has TRBV5-6 and TRBJ2-1, with D perhaps matching TRBD1 (6 bases). Germline assignment: CDR1 SGHDT and CDR2 YYEEEE. This CDR3 is 14 amino acids long. V was clipped by 4 bases and J by 5 bases, with 13 bases between them. The CDR3 protein is CASSSTGSDNEQFF. DNA for the CDR3: TGTGCCAGCAGCAGCACAGGGTCGGACAATGAGCAGTTCTTC.

The chain links TRBV27 to TRBJ1-2; D not certain. CDR1 is MNHEY, CDR2 SMNVEV, per germline (reference sequence). V was pared by 8 bases and J by 0 bases, with 13 bases between. The CDR3 totals 14 residues. DNA of the CDR3: TGTGCCAGCGGCCCGGACGGTTCTAACTATGGCTACACCTTC. As protein: CASGPDGSNYGYTF.

The chain joins TRBV9 to TRBJ2-3; D possibly corresponds to TRBD2 (5 bases). This CDR3 comprises 15 residues. Per the germline V gene, CDR1 is SGDLS and CDR2 is YYNGEE. Deletions cut 0 bases from V and 6 bases from J, with 14 bases between. Here the CDR3 DNA reads TGTGCCAGCAGCGTAGAGGGCGGGCAATTGGATACGCAGTATTTT. Its protein product is CASSVEGGQLDTQYF.

V gene TRBV9 combines with J gene TRBJ2-5; tentative D call: TRBD2 (6 bases). The CDR3 totals 15 residues. Germline loops: CDR1 SGDLS, CDR2 YYNGEE. V dropped 4 bases and J dropped 5 bases, with 18 bases sitting between them. DNA of the CDR3: TGTGCCAGCAGCAGAAGCGGGTTCCCCGTGGAGACCCAGTACTTC. As protein: CASSRSGFPVETQYF.

This chain joins TRBV7-9 and TRBJ2-3; 9 bases match TRBD2. The germline gives CDR1 SEHNR, CDR2 FQNEAQ (reference sequence). The CDR3 runs 15 residues. V trimming: 5 bases; J trimming: 5 bases; junction bases outside the gene matches: 8. CDR3 loop: CASSVLAGVGDTQYF. In DNA, the CDR3 is TGTGCCAGCAGCGTACTAGCGGGCGTGGGAGATACGCAGTATTTT.

This chain links TRBV18 with TRBJ2-7; D unclear. CDR3 length equals 13 residues. Trimming took 0 bases from V and 4 from J, leaving 7 bases between them. From germline, CDR1 is KGHSH and CDR2 LQKENI. The CDR3 region is CASSPPSLYEQYF. The CDR3 nucleotides read TGTGCCAGCTCACCACCCTCCTTGTACGAGCAGTACTTC.

This sequence joins TRBV2 and TRBJ2-3; D remains unclear. With 8 bases removed from V and 0 bases from J, the gap between germline ends came to 12 bases. CDR3 length equals 14 residues. CDR1 is SNHLY, CDR2 FYNNEI, per germline. CDR3 nucleotide sequence: TGTGCCAGCCCTGGACGGATTAGCACAGATACGCAGTATTTT. Amino acids: CASPGRISTDTQYF. Variable domain in full (rest from reference TRBV2 and TRBJ2-3): EPEVTQTPSHQVTQMGQEVILRCVPISNHLYFYWYRQILGQKVEFLVSFYNNEISEKSEIFDDQFSVERPDGSNFTLKIRSTKLEDSAMYFCASPGRISTDTQYFGPGTRLTVL.

A note on this clone: One junction end does not reproduce the germline sequence, and a read error may be involved. The chain joins TRBV6-1 to TRBJ2-7; no firm D call. CDR1 MNHNS and CDR2 SASEGT come from the germline V gene. This CDR3 has 13 residues. This CDR3 reads CAISELLGDEQYF. CDR3 coding DNA: TGTGCCATCAGTGAGTTACTCGGCGACGAGCAGTACTTC.

V is TRBV4-2 and J is TRBJ2-3; 8 nucleotides align to TRBD1. This CDR3 has 14 residues. CDR1 is LGHNA, CDR2 YNFKEQ, per germline. The V segment lost 4 bases and the J segment 4 bases; nucleotides outside the gene matches: 4. The CDR3 DNA sequence: TGTGCCAGCAGCCCAGGGACAGGAGCAGATACGCAGTATTTT. Its translation is CASSPGTGADTQYF.

This rearrangement joins TRBV19 to TRBJ1-4, with a possible D match to TRBD1 (6 bases). Germline CDR1 is LNHDA and CDR2 is SQIVND (reference sequence). This CDR3 has 14 residues. Deletions cut 6 bases from V and 8 bases from J, with 16 bases between. CDR3 region: CASSMGGRSEKLFF. The CDR3 bases are TGTGCCAGTAGCATGGGGGGCCGAAGCGAAAAACTGTTTTTT.

The V gene is TRBV6-5, the J gene TRBJ2-5, with TRBD2 matching 7 bases. CDR1 MNHEY and CDR2 SVGAGI come from the germline V gene. This CDR3 region has 14 residues. V lost 0 bases and J lost 3; bases outside the gene matches: 1. This CDR3 is CASSYSGGEETQYF. CDR3 nucleotides: TGTGCCAGCAGTTACTCGGGGGGGGAAGAGACCCAGTACTTC.

This chain uses TRBV25-1 with TRBJ1-2; D perhaps matches TRBD1 (6 bases). The CDR3 totals 12 residues. Germline-derived CDR1 and CDR2 are MGHDK and SYGVNS. The V and J ends lost 5 bases and 4 bases respectively, with 8 bases between them. The CDR3 DNA is TGTGCCAGCAGTAGGGGGAGCTATGGCTACACCTTC. Protein: CASSRGSYGYTF.

The V gene is TRBV5-5, the J gene TRBJ2-1; D gene uncertain. The CDR3 runs 14 residues. Germline V gene lookup returns CDR1 SGHKS and CDR2 YYEKEE (reference sequence). The V gene lost 4 bases and the J gene lost 3 bases, with 11 bases spanning the gap. CDR3: CASSPLRGYNEQFF. The CDR3 DNA is TGTGCCAGCAGCCCCCTCCGTGGCTACAATGAGCAGTTCTTC.

Worth noting for this clone: A read error may account for a junction end that differs from germline. The chain joins TRBV7-7 to TRBJ2-2; D gene ambiguous. The CDR3 is made up of 12 amino acids. Looked up from germline, CDR1 is SSHAT and CDR2 is FNYEAQ (reference sequence). CDR3 sequence (DNA): TGTGCTAGCAGCTTCGGCACCGGGGAGCTGTTTTTT. It codes for CASSFGTGELFF.